What follows describes a single T cell receptor (beta chain). The clone's antigen remains unknown. The input lacks base qualities; no much larger clone sits a single base away. These data come from a study of blood T cells in healthy people across ages (dated by TCRdb to 2014 to 2015). Regarding the research as a whole: Template switching captured roughly one uniquely barcoded TCR beta cDNA molecule per two T cells in model experiments. Using the same blood draw, the study looked at two additional independent replicas of 1 million unique cDNA reads for two donors, one aged 18 to 30 and the other aged 80 or older. The donors were split into four age groups: young (average approximately 16 years), middle-aged (over 35), aged (roughly 68) and long-lived (under 90). The study measured age-related changes in TCR beta repertoire diversity using deep sequencing normalized with unique cDNA molecular identifiers. Results the study describes overall, beyond this receptor: A strong correlation was found between observed TCR beta diversity and the percentage of naive T cells measured by flow cytometry. Estimates of total diversity based on one million sequenced T cells were considered lower bounds and underestimates. Compared with the aged group, the long-lived group had more naive CD4+ T cells, fewer expanded clones and increased TCR diversity, suggesting age selection. Observed TCR beta diversity per million T cells fell roughly linearly with age, and a significant reduction was already apparent by age roughly 40. The CMV infection status of donors was not known, potentially confounding age-related changes in expanded clonotypes. Bulk unsorted PBMC profiling prevented conclusive comparison of naive and antigen-experienced compartments.

The donors were roughly 39 Caucasian individuals from Russia, aged roughly 6 to 100 years, who were systemically healthy. Ten milliliters of peripheral blood were drawn from each donor into EDTA-treated Vacutainer tubes. Ficoll-Paque density-gradient centrifugation was used to isolate PBMCs, with at least 6.5 million obtained per sample. Total RNA was extracted from PBMCs with Trizol reagent, with at least 6 micrograms obtained per sample. For every donor, flow cytometry on a PBMC aliquot measured the percentage of naive CD45RAhigh/CD27high T cells. The library was produced with 5' RACE. Instrument used: Illumina HiSeq 2500. The second PCR ran for roughly 6 to 11 cycles and used a J-beta primer mix along with a sample-barcoded 5' primer. A template-switch 5' adaptor carrying 12 random nucleotides introduced a unique molecular identifier onto each TCR beta cDNA molecule. Each sample yielded at least 2.5 million CDR3-containing paired-end reads. All of the RNA was converted into first-strand cDNA using the Mint cDNA synthesis kit, with a TRBC-specific oligonucleotide serving as the primer. Following uracil-DNA glycosylase treatment, all cDNA underwent a first 18-cycle PCR with the universal primers M1SS and BC2_uni_R. Per the original workflow: For normalization, 1 million high-quality reads were randomly selected from each sample, with every read carrying a distinct molecular identifier. Reads with shared molecular identifiers were discarded instead of being binned into consensus sequences. MiTCR, set to a Q25 quality threshold and the strictest error-elimination algorithm, was used for CDR3 identification, clonotype clustering and error correction. Lower-bound total TCR beta diversity was estimated with a nonparametric unseen species model using Euler transformation. The public reads were run again by TCRdb, first through fastp at Q25 and then through MiXCR, and only productive beta chains were kept. Rows merge per CDR3 protein into single entries with the most common DNA and genes. The V and J calls were determined by TCRdb, not by the authors. This sample gives approximately 800,000 distinct CDR3 sequences in total; just under 25% of them show up just once. In total, the top ten clones hold approximately 4% of the sample.

CDR1 SGHTA and CDR2 FQGTGA are derived from the germline V gene. There are 17 amino acids in the CDR3, from cysteine to phenylalanine inclusive. Only the CDR3 DNA is retained, 51 bases long and in frame from the first base. Here V drops 0 bases and J drops 8 bases, and the junction holds 12 bases not matched to any gene. The data were also submitted as part of a second study, on T cells of mothers and their children. Per that second paper: Nine systemically healthy Caucasian individuals, comprising three mothers and their six children, were included as donors. cDNA synthesis consumed the entire amount of extracted RNA, loaded at around 1.5 ug RNA in each 15 ul reaction. Sample barcodes and 2-4 random nucleotides were added via the M1S primer in the second PCR. Over 9.5 million TCR beta CDR3 reads were obtained for each mother, and about 3 million reads were obtained for each child. In both related and unrelated pairs, thymic selection shapes the output of TCR recombination in a similar way, with inherited differences having only a minor effect. Normalized repertoire overlap was always slightly but never significantly higher in related than unrelated mother-child pairs. With a sensitivity of 90 to 100 clones per million clonotypes, no persistent microchimeric T cell clones were detected. The study used deep NGS to compare TCR beta repertoires of mothers and children, seeking features distinguishing related mother-child pairs from unrelated individuals. Mothers averaged roughly 36 +/- 4 years of age and children averaged roughly 10 +/- 4 years. After adapter ligation with NEBNext reagents, the libraries were sequenced on Illumina HiSeq 2000 with 100+100 nt paired-end reads. Mother and child libraries were prepared a month apart and sequenced in separate runs to prevent cross-contamination. Each donor had between about 450,000 and 2,300,000 distinct TCR beta clonotypes identified. Naive TCR beta clonotypes were estimated from low-frequency clonotypes matched to each donor's FACS-determined naive share, without sorting.

Sequenced sample: blood. The chain links TRBV7-3 with TRBJ2-1; 8 middle bases align to TRBD2. The origin of this receptor is a boy aged 5-17 years in good health. The sequenced DNA: TGTGCCAGCAGCTTAACTGGGGGTAGCGGGGTTTCGGATGAGCAGTTCTTC. This yields the protein CASSLTGGSGVSDEQFF.